The 18 T cell receptor beta chains in this list originate from one sample, sequenced in a study of CD8+ T cells in alopecia areata. Extracted from the samples, RNA was reverse transcribed into cDNA to serve as the sequencing template. The assay was immunoSEQ multiplex PCR, and TCRdb's table has in-frame clones only and misses some. The sample holds approximately 210,000 clones, approximately 65% seen once. The treatment: oral pan-JAK inhibitor, 5-10 mg twice daily. The sample was CD4+ T cells sorted from blood, taken around week 44, from a patient treated with tofacitinib. These receptors all stem from a human donor with alopecia areata.

This chain joins TRBV25-1 and TRBJ1-3, with D unclear. V lost 5 bases and J 0 bases, leaving 11 bases between the germline ends. This CDR3 spans 15 amino acids. Germline V gene lookup returns CDR1 MGHDK and CDR2 SYGVNS. This chain's CDR3 is CASSFLGSSGNTIYF. The CDR3 DNA is TGTGCCAGCAGTTTCCTTGGGAGCTCTGGAAACACCATATATTTT.

The CDR3 nucleotides read TGTGCCAGCAGCTCAAGGGGGCTCACAGATACGCAGTATTTT. Translation gives CASSSRGLTDTQYF. V usage is TRBV11-2 and J usage is TRBJ2-3; 7 bases map to TRBD1. There are 14 residues in the CDR3. CDR1 and CDR2 from the germline V gene are SGHAT and FQNNGV. V lost 4 bases to trimming and J lost 2 bases; unmatched junction nucleotides: 3.

This clone has just a few counts. The chain joins TRBV25-1 to TRBJ1-1; perhaps TRBD1 as D (5 bases). The V end was cut by 0 bases, the J end by 4 bases, with 21 bases between. Germline CDR1 reads MGHDK; CDR2 reads SYGVNS. The CDR3 spans 18 residues. CDR3: CASSEYNPGGMVSTEAFF. CDR3 bases: TGTGCCAGCAGTGAATATAATCCCGGGGGGATGGTTAGCACTGAAGCTTTCTTT.

This clone was seen only a few times. The chain recombines TRBV4-1 with TRBJ1-5; D may be TRBD1 (6 bases). The CDR3 is 15 amino acids. The V end was cut by 0 bases, the J end by 3 bases, with 9 bases between. Germline CDR1 MGHRA, CDR2 YSYEKL. The CDR3 loop is CASSQDRTANQPQHF. In DNA, the CDR3 is TGCGCCAGCAGCCAAGATAGGACAGCCAATCAGCCCCAGCATTTT.

The chain joins TRBV29-1 to TRBJ2-1; 8 nucleotides agree with TRBD1. CDR1 and CDR2 (germline): SQVTM, ANQGSEA. The V gene end was trimmed by 4 bases and the J gene end by 7 bases; junction bases not matched to a gene: 9. This CDR3 spans 14 amino acids. CDR3 region: CSVARTGSRNEQFF. In nucleotides, the CDR3 is TGCAGCGTTGCCAGGACAGGGAGCCGGAATGAGCAGTTCTTC.

The chain uses TRBV11-2 and TRBJ2-3; no clear D gene. The CDR3 loop spans 11 amino acids. From germline, CDR1 is SGHAT and CDR2 FQNNGV. Trimming took off 4 bases at V and 9 bases at J, with 8 bases between the two ends. The CDR3 reads CASSSRATQYF. Written as DNA, the CDR3 is TGTGCCAGCAGCTCTCGCGCCACGCAGTATTTT. The full variable domain, in which reference TRBV11-2 and TRBJ2-3 provide the parts outside the CDR3, is EAGVAQSPRYKIIEKRQSVAFWCNPISGHATLYWYQQILGQGPKLLIQFQNNGVVDDSQLPKDRFSAERLKGVDSTLKIQPAKLEDSAVYLCASSSRATQYFGPGTRLTVL.

The CDR3 protein is CASSGQTGRSGNTIYF. The CDR3 DNA reads TGCGCCAGCAGCGGACAGACAGGACGCTCTGGAAACACCATATATTTT. This chain joins TRBV5-1 and TRBJ1-3; tentative D call: TRBD1 (6 bases). Germline CDR1 reads SGHRS; CDR2 reads YFSETQ. This CDR3 has 16 residues. Between the trimmed V and J ends, which lost 4 bases and 0 bases, there was a span of 14 bases.

V gene TRBV9 combines with J gene TRBJ2-7; 9 nucleotides line up with TRBD2. Germline CDR1 reads SGDLS; CDR2 reads YYNGEE. V shed 0 bases and J 3 bases; nucleotides not matched to a gene: 1. The CDR3 sequence is 14 residues long. The CDR3 nucleotides read TGTGCCAGCAGCGTAGAGACTAGCGGCTACGAGCAGTACTTC. It codes for CASSVETSGYEQYF.

The sample holds one count of this clone. This sequence joins TRBV6-1 and TRBJ1-2, with D uncertain. Germline V gene sequence: CDR1 MNHNS, CDR2 SASEGT. The CDR3 length is 12 residues. V gave up 7 bases and J gave up 0 bases, with 6 bases separating them. CDR3: CASMEANYGYTF. The CDR3 DNA sequence: TGTGCCAGCATGGAAGCTAACTATGGCTACACCTTC.

The chain combines TRBV4-2 with TRBJ2-2; possibly TRBD2 for D (7 bases). This CDR3 region has 18 residues. V was trimmed by 2 bases and J by 1 base, leaving 17 bases between them. Looked up from germline, CDR1 is LGHNA and CDR2 is YNFKEQ. The CDR3 reads CASSQRMGAGVNTGELFF. The CDR3 DNA follows: TGTGCCAGCAGCCAACGAATGGGGGCGGGGGTGAACACCGGGGAGCTGTTTTTT.

The V gene is TRBV6-6, the J gene TRBJ1-6; D remains unclear. Germline assignment: CDR1 MNHNY and CDR2 SVGAGI (reference sequence). Trimming removed 8 bases from V and 7 bases from J, with 12 bases in between. This CDR3 has 13 residues. The CDR3 DNA reads as TGTGCCAGCTCCTCAGCGGGGAATTCACCCCTCCACTTT. Its protein is CASSSAGNSPLHF.

This sequence joins TRBV19 and TRBJ2-1, with TRBD1 matching over 8 bases. V dropped 6 bases and J dropped 8; count of bases not matched to a gene: 6. Germline V gene lookup returns CDR1 LNHDA and CDR2 SQIVND (reference sequence). This CDR3 has 13 amino acids. The CDR3 DNA sequence: TGTGCCAGTAGGATCCAGGGGGCTCATGAGCAGTTCTTC. Translation gives CASRIQGAHEQFF.

The chain uses TRBV7-2 and TRBJ2-5, with D maybe TRBD1 (5 bases). The germline V gene encodes CDR1 SGHTA and CDR2 FQGNSA. V shed 0 bases and J shed 4 bases, with 12 bases lying between them. The CDR3 spans 15 residues. As DNA, the CDR3 is TGTGCCAGCAGCTTAGCATTCGGCAGGGCAGAGACCCAGTACTTC. Translating it yields CASSLAFGRAETQYF.

In its sample, this clone was seen a few times. This chain uses TRBV29-1 with TRBJ2-6, with TRBD2 as a possible D gene (6 bases). Germline CDR1 and CDR2: SQVTM and ANQGSEA. There are 15 residues in the CDR3. Trimming pared 3 bases from V and 1 base from J, leaving 10 bases between. The CDR3 bases are TGCAGCGTTGATGGCGGGGAATCTGGGGCCAACGTCCTGACTTTC. Its translation is CSVDGGESGANVLTF.

This clone turned up a few times. The chain carries TRBV13 and TRBJ2-1, with D possibly being TRBD1 (5 bases). CDR1 and CDR2 from the germline V gene are PRHDT and FYEKMQ (reference sequence). The V gene lost 2 bases and the J gene lost 4 bases, with 12 bases spanning the gap. This CDR3 has 15 amino acids. CDR3 in amino acids: CASSLQGVVYNEQFF. The CDR3 DNA sequence: TGTGCCAGCAGCTTACAAGGGGTGGTTTACAATGAGCAGTTCTTC.

The chain combines TRBV30 with TRBJ1-2, with a weak D call TRBD1 (6 bases). The V end was cut by 3 bases, the J end by 6 bases, with 17 bases between. In germline, CDR1 is GTSNPN, CDR2 SVGIG (reference sequence). CDR3 size: 14 residues. CDR3 region: CAWRKDRRRHGYTF. CDR3 DNA: TGTGCCTGGAGGAAGGACAGAAGACGTCATGGCTACACCTTC.

The chain recombines TRBV6-1 with TRBJ2-6; D is uncertain. CDR3 length: 16 residues. Trimming pared 2 bases from V and 0 bases from J, leaving 8 bases between. Germline values: CDR1 MNHNS, CDR2 SASEGT. CDR3 DNA sequence: TGTGCCAGCAGTGAAAGCTCGGGCTCTGGGGCCAACGTCCTGACTTTC. It codes for CASSESSGSGANVLTF.

The genes are TRBV5-6 and TRBJ2-1, with 9 nucleotides matching TRBD1. CDR1 is SGHDT, CDR2 YYEEEE, per germline. CDR3 length: 16 residues. Trimming cost V 2 bases and J 4 bases; bases outside gene matches: 7. In nucleotides, the CDR3 is TGTGCCAGCAGCTTTTATTCGGGACAGGGATACAATGAGCAGTTCTTC. Translation gives CASSFYSGQGYNEQFF.